Listed below are T cell receptor beta chains from one sample, sequenced in a study of blood T cell repertoires in COVID-19. Some clones are missing from TCRdb's copy, which holds only in-frame ones; the method was immunoSEQ multiplex PCR. The sample holds 200,000 or so clones, about 80% seen once. Material: peripheral blood. Receptors originate from a woman aged 55-69 years with acute or convalescent COVID-19. Each CDR3 is given with its conserved first and last residue. A D gene is named only where the DNA matches it firmly. Clone size is shown for a subset of rows, as once, few, many or a class of expanded clone.

CDR3nt	CDR3aa	v_gene	d_gene	abundance	j_gene
TGTGCCAGCAGCTCTTCGGGGCGGGGGTCCGCATACAATGAGCAGTTCTTC	CASSSSGRGSAYNEQFF	TRBV5-4	TRBD2	once	TRBJ2-1
TGTGCCAGTAAAGGGGCCACTGGACCCCTCCACTTT	CASKGATGPLHF	TRBV19	.	few	TRBJ1-6
TGCAGTGCTAGTTCCCGATTATGGGGGCAGGCTAATGAAAAACTGTTTTTT	CSASSRLWGQANEKLFF	TRBV20-1	.	.	TRBJ1-4
TGCGCCAGCAGTGAGTCTGGCAGGATTTCGCTATTGAGCTCCTATAATTCACCCCTCCACTTT	CASSESGRISLLSSYNSPLHF	TRBV10-1	.	.	TRBJ1-6
TGTGCCAGCAGCTGGACAGGGCCCCCCTACGAGCAGTACTTC	CASSWTGPPYEQYF	TRBV27	TRBD1	.	TRBJ2-7
TGTGCCTGGAGTTCTTCTGGGGCCAACGTCCTGACTTTC	CAWSSSGANVLTF	TRBV30	.	.	TRBJ2-6
TGTGCCAGCAGCAGGGGGGCTGCTAATGAAAAACTGTTTTTT	CASSRGAANEKLFF	TRBV6-5	TRBD1	.	TRBJ1-4
TGCGCCAGCAGCAATGCCGGGACAGGGGCTTCACCCCTCCACTTT	CASSNAGTGASPLHF	TRBV5-1	TRBD1	.	TRBJ1-6
TGTGCCAGCAGCCGTGGACATCTAGCCAAAAACATTCAGTACTTC	CASSRGHLAKNIQYF	TRBV7-7	.	.	TRBJ2-4
TGTGCCAGCAAATGGGGCAGAGCTAACTATGGCTACACCTTC	CASKWGRANYGYTF	TRBV28	.	.	TRBJ1-2
TGTGCCAGCAGCCAAGATATTCAGGCCTATGGCTACACCTTC	CASSQDIQAYGYTF	TRBV14	.	.	TRBJ1-2
TGTGCCAGCACCCTAGAAGCCCAGGGGAGCACTGAAGCTTTCTTT	CASTLEAQGSTEAFF	TRBV6-6	.	.	TRBJ1-1
TGTGCCAGCAGCCAAGAGTTAGCGGGGGGACCAGATACGCAGTATTTT	CASSQELAGGPDTQYF	TRBV14	TRBD2	.	TRBJ2-3
TGTGCCAGCAGCCAAGATACGGGGTCGGGGAGTGGCTACACCTTC	CASSQDTGSGSGYTF	TRBV4-2	.	.	TRBJ1-2
TGCAGTGCTAGTCCGGGACAGGGGGCCTACGAGCAGTACTTC	CSASPGQGAYEQYF	TRBV20-1	TRBD1	.	TRBJ2-7
TGTGCCAGCAGTGTGGGACAGGGGCCCGGTAATTCACCCCTCCACTTT	CASSVGQGPGNSPLHF	TRBV6-1	TRBD1	.	TRBJ1-6